Listed here are 27 T cell receptor beta chains from one sample, sequenced in a study of T-cell reconstitution after alpha-beta-depleted transplantation in children. Construction of the TCRbeta library involved unique molecular identifiers. One entry per CDR3 protein, called by TCRdb with MiXCR from the PCR reads. The sample lists under 50,000 distinct CDR3 sequences; around 56% were seen once. The specimen comprised peripheral blood, sampled before TCRalphabeta/CD19-depleted stem cell transplant. The receptors come from a boy under two years old with SCID, due to receive a stem cell transplant.

V and J are TRBV5-5 and TRBJ1-5; D call uncertain. Germline CDR1 reads SGHKS; CDR2 reads YYEKEE (reference sequence). CDR3 length: 15 residues. Trimming removed 5 bases from V and 0 bases from J, with 12 bases in between. Here the CDR3 DNA reads TGTGCCAGCAGTAGTGCAGGACTTAGCAATCAGCCCCAGCATTTT. It translates to CASSSAGLSNQPQHF.

V usage is TRBV29-1 and J usage is TRBJ2-2; 8 bases agree with TRBD1. The CDR3 is 16 amino acids. Germline V gene lookup returns CDR1 SQVTM and CDR2 ANQGSEA. The trim removed 5 bases at V and 4 bases at J, leaving 12 bases unmatched. In DNA form, the CDR3 reads TGCAGCGTTACTCATGGCAGGACAGGGAGCACCGGGGAGCTGTTTTTT. Translating it yields CSVTHGRTGSTGELFF.

Here the CDR3 reads CASTRPRDLNYGYTF. CDR3 DNA sequence: TGTGCCAGCACCCGACCCCGGGACCTTAACTATGGCTACACCTTC. The chain recombines TRBV12-3 or TRBV12-4 with TRBJ1-2, with D possibly being TRBD1 (5 bases). V lost 7 bases and J 1 base, leaving 16 bases between the germline ends. The CDR3 is made up of 15 amino acids.

This clonotype was detected ten times or more. The chain joins TRBV4-3 to TRBJ2-3; 9 positions agree with TRBD1. J gave up 4 bases and V 1 base, and 6 bases lay outside the gene matches. Germline CDR1 LGHNA, CDR2 YSLEER. This CDR3 contains 16 residues. As DNA, the CDR3 is TGCGCCAGCAGCCAAGTGAAGGGACAGGGAGCAGATACGCAGTATTTT. Protein: CASSQVKGQGADTQYF.

Only a few counts were recorded for this clonotype. In DNA form, the CDR3 reads TGTGCCAGCAGCTATATGTACCTGGGGGGCCCTAACACCGGGGAGCTGTTTTTT. It specifies CASSYMYLGGPNTGELFF. The rearrangement uses TRBV6-5 and TRBJ2-2; perhaps D is TRBD1 or TRBD2 (6 bases each). The V gene lost 6 bases and the J gene lost 2 bases, with 22 bases spanning the gap. Germline CDR1 is MNHEY and CDR2 is SVGAGI. The length of the CDR3 is 18 residues.

This sequence joins TRBV12-3 or TRBV12-4 and TRBJ2-1; D gene ambiguous. Trimming stripped 6 bases from V and 0 bases from J, with 12 bases between. The CDR3 runs to 15 residues. The CDR3 DNA follows: TGTGCCAGCAGCTTCAAAAAATTCTCCTACAATGAGCAGTTCTTC. Amino acids: CASSFKKFSYNEQFF.

This clonotype was seen once. The rearrangement links TRBV5-1 to TRBJ2-7; 14 bases line up with TRBD2. Per germline, CDR1 SGHRS and CDR2 YFSETQ. CDR3 length: 17 amino acids. Germline trimming cut 4 bases from V and 0 bases from J; bases unmatched to any gene: 6. In DNA, the CDR3 is TGCGCCAGCAGCCCAGGACTAGCGGGGGGCCTCTCCTACGAGCAGTACTTC. This translates into CASSPGLAGGLSYEQYF.

CDR3 DNA sequence: TGTGCCAGCAGTTTACTCTCCGACGGAAATCAGCCCCAGCATTTT. It translates to CASSLLSDGNQPQHF. The chain combines TRBV12-3 or TRBV12-4 with TRBJ1-5; no reliable D call. V gave up 2 bases and J gave up 4 bases, with 12 bases separating them. There are 15 residues in the CDR3.

CDR3 coding DNA: TGTGCCAGCACCCGGTACGAGGGGCATGAAAAACTGTTTTTT. Amino acid sequence: CASTRYEGHEKLFF. This rearrangement joins TRBV7-9 to TRBJ1-4, with D perhaps TRBD1 (5 bases). This CDR3 spans 14 amino acids. V gave up 7 bases and J gave up 6 bases, with 15 bases separating them. CDR1 and CDR2 (germline): SEHNR, FQNEAQ (reference sequence).

The rearrangement joins TRBV28 to TRBJ2-5; 8 nucleotides align to TRBD2. The CDR3 totals 14 residues. Germline V gene data show CDR1 as MDHEN and CDR2 as SYDVKM. V shed 7 bases and J 5 bases; nucleotides not matched to a gene: 9. CDR3: CASIPGGRRETQYF. The CDR3 nucleotides read TGTGCCAGCATCCCGGGGGGGCGCCGGGAGACCCAGTACTTC.

The chain carries TRBV6-2 or TRBV6-3 and TRBJ2-1, with TRBD1 identical over 9 bases. V lost 7 bases, J lost 6 bases, and 10 bases stayed unmatched. The CDR3 is 15 amino acids. Germline V lookup: CDR1 MNHEY, CDR2 SVGEGT. The CDR3 region is CASNPAGQGRNEQFF. In DNA form, the CDR3 reads TGTGCCAGCAACCCAGCGGGACAGGGACGCAATGAGCAGTTCTTC.

The V call is TRBV6-1, the J call TRBJ2-5; TRBD1 is a possible D gene (6 bases). CDR1 is MNHNS, CDR2 SASEGT, per germline. The CDR3 has 15 amino acids. The V end was cut by 0 bases, the J end by 5 bases, with 13 bases between. The DNA of the CDR3 is TGTGCCAGCAGTGAAGCGCTATGGGGGCGGGAGACCCAGTACTTC. This gives the protein CASSEALWGRETQYF.

The chain recombines TRBV6-1 with TRBJ2-3, with 13 bases aligning to TRBD2. The germline gives CDR1 MNHNS, CDR2 SASEGT. The CDR3 runs to 14 residues. Trimming took 5 bases from V and 6 from J; bases not matched to a gene: 2. CDR3 in DNA: TGTGCCAGCAGTCCGGGACTAGCGGGGGATACGCAGTATTTT. Protein product: CASSPGLAGDTQYF.

This clonotype was found a few times. Mismatch with germline at one junction end may stem from a read error. The gene calls are TRBV7-7 and TRBJ2-5; D ambiguous. The CDR3 extends over 13 amino acids. CDR1 SSHAT and CDR2 FNYEAQ come from the germline V gene (reference sequence). The CDR3 DNA reads as TGTGCTAGCAGCTTCGGGCCAGTCGAGACCCAGTACTTC. Its translation is CASSFGPVETQYF.

The chain joins TRBV7-2 to TRBJ2-5; 12 nucleotides match TRBD2. V gave up 4 bases and J gave up 5 bases; unmatched junction bases: 14. This CDR3 is 18 amino acids long. CDR1 is SGHTA and CDR2 is FQGNSA in the germline V gene. The CDR3: CASSSQTSGGPRGETQYF. In DNA form, the CDR3 reads TGTGCCAGCAGCTCCCAGACTAGCGGGGGCCCGAGAGGGGAGACCCAGTACTTC. Full variable domain (outside the CDR3, taken from reference TRBV7-2 and TRBJ2-5): GAGVSQSPSNKVTEKGKDVELRCDPISGHTALYWYRQSLGQGLEFLIYFQGNSAPDKSGLPSDRFSAERTGGSVSTLTIQRTQQEDSAVYLCASSSQTSGGPRGETQYFGPGTRLLVL.

V and J are TRBV3-1 and TRBJ2-3; D is undetermined. Trimming pared 3 bases from V and 3 bases from J, leaving 10 bases between. This CDR3 has 14 amino acids. The germline gives CDR1 LGHDT, CDR2 YNNKEL (reference sequence). CDR3 sequence: CASSQVQPTDTQYF. CDR3 in DNA: TGTGCCAGCAGCCAGGTCCAGCCGACAGATACGCAGTATTTT.

The J gene is TRBJ2-5, the V gene TRBV7-2, with D perhaps given as TRBD1 or TRBD2 (5 bases each). Germline CDR1 and CDR2: SGHTA and FQGNSA. The CDR3 runs to 14 residues. V lost 2 bases, J lost 5 bases, and 12 bases lay in between. The CDR3 DNA sequence: TGTGCCAGCAGCTTAAGGACAAGGGAGGAGACCCAGTACTTC. Its protein product is CASSLRTREETQYF. Using reference TRBV7-2 and TRBJ2-5 for the parts outside the CDR3, the full variable domain is GAGVSQSPSNKVTEKGKDVELRCDPISGHTALYWYRQSLGQGLEFLIYFQGNSAPDKSGLPSDRFSAERTGGSVSTLTIQRTQQEDSAVYLCASSLRTREETQYFGPGTRLLVL.

This clonotype was counted a few times. This chain connects TRBV5-5 to TRBJ2-7, with D unresolved. The CDR3 runs 15 residues. Germline V gives CDR1 SGHKS, CDR2 YYEKEE (reference sequence). Between the trimmed V and J ends, which lost 2 bases and 0 bases, there was a span of 12 bases. The CDR3 sequence: CASSLVPGSSYEQYF. CDR3 in DNA: TGTGCCAGCAGCTTAGTCCCGGGCAGCTCCTACGAGCAGTACTTC. The whole variable domain, filled in from reference TRBV5-5 and TRBJ2-7, reads DAGVTQSPTHLIKTRGQQVTLRCSPISGHKSVSWYQQVLGQGPQFIFQYYEKEERGRGNFPDRFSARQFPNYSSELNVNALLLGDSALYLCASSLVPGSSYEQYFGPGTRLTVT.

V gene TRBV4-1 combines with J gene TRBJ1-5; 9 positions agree with TRBD1. Per germline, CDR1 MGHRA and CDR2 YSYEKL. Germline trimming cut 0 bases from V and 6 bases from J; bases unmatched to any gene: 6. The CDR3 has 16 amino acids. CDR3 region: CASSQDSTGGSQPQHF. The DNA of the CDR3 is TGCGCCAGCAGCCAAGACAGTACAGGGGGCAGTCAGCCCCAGCATTTT.

The V gene is TRBV7-8, the J gene TRBJ1-1; D is ambiguous. Germline assignment: CDR1 SGHVS and CDR2 FQNEAQ. This CDR3 spans 13 amino acids. V was trimmed by 5 bases and J by 3 bases, leaving 10 bases between them. Here the CDR3 DNA reads TGTGCCAGCAGCCCCCCCGGGGACACTGAAGCTTTCTTT. This translates into CASSPPGDTEAFF.

This clonotype has a single count. The chain couples TRBV9 to TRBJ2-7, with D unclear. The CDR3 is 13 residues long. The germline V gene encodes CDR1 SGDLS and CDR2 YYNGEE. The V end lost 0 bases, the J end lost 1 base, and 5 bases lay between the germline ends. CDR3 sequence reads: CASSVGESYEQYF. The CDR3 DNA reads TGTGCCAGCAGCGTAGGGGAATCCTACGAGCAGTACTTC.

The V gene is TRBV6-1, the J gene TRBJ1-6; D ambiguous. From germline, CDR1 is MNHNS and CDR2 SASEGT. There are 13 residues in the CDR3. The V and J ends lost 5 bases and 11 bases respectively, with 13 bases between them. The CDR3 DNA is TGTGCCAGCAGTCCCCGGGGAGGGACACCCCTCCACTTT. This codes for CASSPRGGTPLHF.

V gene TRBV6-5 combines with J gene TRBJ2-5; 7 bases agree with TRBD2. Germline CDR1 is MNHEY and CDR2 is SVGAGI. V lost 2 bases, J lost 4 bases, and 4 bases stayed unmatched. The CDR3 spans 14 residues. The CDR3 is CASSYDTGGETQYF. CDR3 in DNA: TGTGCCAGCAGTTACGATACGGGGGGAGAGACCCAGTACTTC.

This sequence joins TRBV5-1 and TRBJ2-1; D might be TRBD2 (5 bases). CDR3 length: 16 amino acids. The germline V and J ends were trimmed by 7 bases and 0 bases, with 17 bases remaining between them. CDR1 is SGHRS, CDR2 YFSETQ, per germline. The CDR3 is CASAFLWENSYNEQFF. Here the CDR3 DNA reads TGCGCCAGCGCCTTTTTATGGGAGAACTCCTACAATGAGCAGTTCTTC.

In the case of this clonotype: The junction and the germline gene differ at one end; a read error may be behind it. This chain connects TRBV7-2 to TRBJ2-1, with TRBD1 as a possible D gene (6 bases). The germline gives CDR1 SGHTA, CDR2 FQGNSA. The CDR3 length is 14 residues. CDR3 coding DNA: TGTGCCAGCAACCGGGACATCAGCTACAATGGGCAGTTCTTC. This encodes CASNRDISYNGQFF. Variable domain in full (rest from reference TRBV7-2 and TRBJ2-1): GAGVSQSPSNKVTEKGKDVELRCDPISGHTALYWYRQSLGQGLEFLIYFQGNSAPDKSGLPSDRFSAERTGGSVSTLTIQRTQQEDSAVYLCASNRDISYNGQFFGPGTRLTVL.

This clonotype is a singleton in its sample. This chain uses TRBV5-1 with TRBJ2-1; TRBD2 matches at 9 bases. CDR1 is SGHRS, CDR2 YFSETQ, per germline. J gave up 0 bases and V 2 bases, and 6 bases lay outside the gene matches. The CDR3 spans 17 residues. The CDR3 reads CASSFIAGASSYNEQFF. The DNA of the CDR3 is TGCGCCAGCAGCTTTATAGCGGGGGCCTCCTCCTACAATGAGCAGTTCTTC.

Relative to its sample, this clonotype is medium-sized. The J gene is TRBJ2-3, the V gene TRBV9; D might be TRBD1 or TRBD2, each matching 6 bases. This CDR3 has 15 residues. V dropped 4 bases and J dropped 3 bases, with 15 bases sitting between them. The germline gives CDR1 SGDLS, CDR2 YYNGEE. The CDR3 nucleotides are TGTGCCAGCAGCCCAGCGGGTAGGGGGACAGATACGCAGTATTTT. Protein sequence: CASSPAGRGTDTQYF.